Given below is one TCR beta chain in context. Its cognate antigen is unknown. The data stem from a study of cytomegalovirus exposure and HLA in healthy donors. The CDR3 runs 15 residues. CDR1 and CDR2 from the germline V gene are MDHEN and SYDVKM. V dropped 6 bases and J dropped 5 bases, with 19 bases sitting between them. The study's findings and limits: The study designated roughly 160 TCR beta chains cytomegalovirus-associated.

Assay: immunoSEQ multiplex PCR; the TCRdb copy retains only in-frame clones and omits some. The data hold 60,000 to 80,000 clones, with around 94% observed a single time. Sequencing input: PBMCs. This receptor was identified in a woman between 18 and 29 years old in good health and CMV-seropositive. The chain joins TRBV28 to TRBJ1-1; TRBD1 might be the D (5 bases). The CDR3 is CASRPWVGERTEAFF. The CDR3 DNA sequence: TGTGCCAGCAGACCATGGGTAGGGGAAAGAACTGAAGCTTTCTTT.